This T cell receptor (beta chain) was profiled in a study of blood T cell repertoires in COVID-19. With V trimmed by 2 bases and J by 0 bases, 5 bases remained unmatched. The length of the CDR3 is 16 residues. Germline CDR1 is GTSNPN and CDR2 is SVGIG (reference sequence). In the original workflow: Using reference gene primer amplification, nucleated cell counts were estimated. Profiled with immunoSEQ multiplex PCR; TCRdb holds only in-frame clones, not every one. V and J calls plus clone size are reproduced from that table; the DNA served to infer D and trimming. The data contain 40,000 or so clones, about 80% of them singletons.

This sequence was found in a human donor with acute or convalescent COVID-19. The donor label of this sample is uncertain. This chain joins TRBV30 and TRBJ1-4, with 8 bases lining up with TRBD1. The sequenced sample consisted of peripheral blood. Written as DNA, the CDR3 is TGTGCCTGGAGTCGGGACAGGAACCCAACTAATGAAAAACTGTTTTTT. The encoded protein is CAWSRDRNPTNEKLFF.